The 23 T cell receptor beta chains below come from one sample, sequenced in a study of neurological immune-mediated disorders. One entry per CDR3 protein results from TCRdb running MiXCR on the 5' RACE reads. The sample has about 95,000 distinct CDR3 sequences, 3.5% seen once; the top ten hold 5% to 6.5%. Sequencing was carried out using PBMCs. The origin of the receptors is a woman under 30 with multiple sclerosis.

This clonotype appeared many times. The rearrangement joins TRBV6-5 to TRBJ2-2; the D gene could be TRBD1 or TRBD2 (5 bases each). This CDR3 is 16 amino acids long. CDR1 and CDR2 from the germline V gene are MNHEY and SVGAGI. Trimming removed 8 bases from V and 1 base from J, with 17 bases in between. CDR3 in amino acids: CASGHNGRVNTGELFF. CDR3 DNA sequence: TGTGCCAGCGGACACAACGGGCGGGTGAACACCGGGGAGCTGTTTTTT.

Ten or more counts support this clonotype. The chain recombines TRBV2 with TRBJ2-1; tentatively, D is TRBD2 (5 bases). From germline, CDR1 is SNHLY and CDR2 FYNNEI. The V gene lost 7 bases and the J gene lost 6 bases, with 13 bases spanning the gap. The CDR3 has 13 amino acids. This CDR3 is CASIRTGFNEQFF. The DNA of the CDR3 is TGTGCCAGCATTAGGACTGGATTCAATGAGCAGTTCTTC.

This clonotype has a count of ten or more. V and J are TRBV5-1 and TRBJ2-3; TRBD2 matches 12 bases. The junction had 2 bases not matched to a gene; V was cut back by 3 bases and J by 3 bases. The germline V gene has CDR1 SGHRS and CDR2 YFSETQ. The CDR3 is 15 amino acids. The CDR3 coding sequence is TGCGCCAGCAGCTGGACTAGCGGGGTGACAGATACGCAGTATTTT. This translates into CASSWTSGVTDTQYF.

There are many counts of this clonotype. The chain combines TRBV10-3 with TRBJ2-7; 10 bases align to TRBD1. Germline V gene data show CDR1 as ENHRY and CDR2 as SYGVKD. The CDR3 extends over 15 amino acids. J gave up 0 bases and V 4 bases, and 3 bases lay outside the gene matches. As DNA, the CDR3 is TGTGCCATCAGTGGACAGGGGGCGTTCTCCTACGAGCAGTACTTC. Translated, it gives CAISGQGAFSYEQYF.

This clonotype has only one observation. This may be a read error: a much more frequent sequence differs by one nucleotide. This chain connects TRBV28 to TRBJ1-5, with D unclear. This CDR3 contains 12 residues. Germline CDR1 and CDR2: MDHEN and SYDVKM. The CDR3 is CAISLRVQPQHF. Here the CDR3 DNA reads TGTGCCATCAGTTTAAGGGTTCAGCCCCAGCATTTT.

This clonotype was seen at least ten times. The genes are TRBV13 and TRBJ2-7, with TRBD2 as a possible D gene (5 bases). CDR3 length equals 15 residues. V was clipped by 5 bases and J by 2 bases, with 16 bases between them. Germline V CDR1 and CDR2: PRHDT, FYEKMQ (reference sequence). The CDR3 coding sequence is TGTGCCAGCAGCCCCCGATGGCGGGCCCCCTACGAGCAGTACTTC. Protein: CASSPRWRAPYEQYF.

This clonotype has a count of ten or more. The chain carries TRBV7-8 and TRBJ2-3, with 14 bases lining up with TRBD2. The V gene's germline CDR1 is SGHVS and CDR2 FQNEAQ. The CDR3 extends over 17 amino acids. With 2 bases clipped from V and 3 bases from J, the junction kept 4 bases outside the gene matches. CDR3 sequence reads: CASSLRTSGRSTDTQYF. CDR3 sequence (DNA): TGTGCCAGCAGCTTAAGGACTAGCGGGAGGAGTACAGATACGCAGTATTTT.

The chain links TRBV12-3 or TRBV12-4 to TRBJ2-7; 7 positions agree with TRBD2. The CDR3 is 15 residues long. The trim removed 3 bases at V and 6 bases at J, leaving 11 bases unmatched. CDR3 amino acids: CASSFWVAGGAEQYF. The CDR3 DNA follows: TGTGCCAGCAGTTTCTGGGTAGCGGGTGGGGCCGAGCAGTACTTC.

This clonotype came up many times. This chain uses TRBV9 with TRBJ2-3; D perhaps matches TRBD2 (5 bases). Trimming took 1 base from V and 2 from J, leaving 11 bases between them. CDR3 length: 15 residues. CDR1 and CDR2 from the germline V gene are SGDLS and YYNGEE. CDR3 sequence reads: CASSVFGLYTDTQYF. CDR3 bases: TGTGCCAGCAGCGTATTCGGACTGTACACAGATACGCAGTATTTT.

This chain uses TRBV7-3 with TRBJ2-1; 9 positions match TRBD1. This CDR3 spans 14 amino acids. J lost 7 bases, V lost 8 bases, and 9 bases had no gene match. Germline lookup yields CDR1 SGHTA and CDR2 FQGTGA. CDR3 region: CASGTTGGVNEQFF. In DNA form, the CDR3 reads TGTGCCAGCGGCACGACAGGGGGGGTGAATGAGCAGTTCTTC. Full variable domain (rest looked up from reference TRBV7-3 and TRBJ2-1): GAGVSQTPSNKVTEKGKYVELRCDPISGHTALYWYRQSLGQGPEFLIYFQGTGAADDSGLPNDRFFAVRPEGSVSTLKIQRTERGDSAVYLCASGTTGGVNEQFFGPGTRLTVL.

Judged by abundance, this clonotype is medium-sized. The chain carries TRBV2 and TRBJ1-2; D is ambiguous. The CDR3 extends over 14 amino acids. The germline V gene encodes CDR1 SNHLY and CDR2 FYNNEI. Deletions cut 5 bases from V and 0 bases from J, with 10 bases between. CDR3 residues: CASSWREANYGYTF. The CDR3 bases are TGTGCCAGCAGTTGGCGGGAAGCTAACTATGGCTACACCTTC.

This clonotype was observed many times. The V call is TRBV20-1, the J call TRBJ1-2, with D uncertain. This CDR3 contains 16 residues. Germline CDR1 reads DFQATT; CDR2 reads SNEGSKA (reference sequence). The ends were cut back, 3 bases at V and 1 base at J, with 18 bases in the middle. The CDR3 loop reads CSARTSGEGYNYGYTF. The DNA for the CDR3 is TGCAGTGCTAGGACCTCCGGGGAGGGATATAACTATGGCTACACCTTC.

This clonotype was found many times. This CDR3 is CASSKGGASGKETQYF. The CDR3 coding sequence is TGTGCCAGCAGCAAAGGAGGGGCTAGCGGGAAGGAGACCCAGTACTTC. The rearrangement links TRBV5-8 to TRBJ2-5; 9 bases line up with TRBD2. Per the germline V gene, CDR1 is SGHTS and CDR2 is YDEGEE. V dropped 4 bases and J dropped 5; count of bases not matched to a gene: 12. The length of the CDR3 is 16 residues. The variable domain in full, completed from reference TRBV5-8 and TRBJ2-5, reads EAGVTQSPTHLIKTRGQQATLRCSPISGHTSVYWYQQALGLGLQFLLWYDEGEERNRGNFPPRFSGRQFPNYSSELNVNALELEDSALYLCASSKGGASGKETQYFGPGTRLLVL.

The sample holds many counts of this clonotype. The chain carries TRBV11-2 and TRBJ1-1; TRBD1 is a possible D gene (6 bases). Trimming took off 5 bases at V and 3 bases at J, with 13 bases between the two ends. This CDR3 comprises 14 residues. Germline V gene sequence: CDR1 SGHAT, CDR2 FQNNGV. The DNA of the CDR3 is TGTGCCAGCAGCCCCCGACAGGCTTACACTGAAGCTTTCTTT. Its translation: CASSPRQAYTEAFF.

The sample holds many counts of this clonotype. The genes are TRBV29-1 and TRBJ1-1; no clear D. The V gene's germline CDR1 is SQVTM and CDR2 ANQGSEA. The length of the CDR3 is 13 residues. Trimming removed 4 bases from V and 6 bases from J, with 15 bases in between. Written as DNA, the CDR3 is TGCAGCGTTGGGGCGGCCAATCGGGCTGAAGCTTTCTTT. Its protein product is CSVGAANRAEAFF.

This clonotype was observed a handful of times. V gene TRBV14 combines with J gene TRBJ2-7, with TRBD2 matching over 10 bases. The J segment lost 4 bases and the V segment lost 2 bases, leaving 11 bases of the junction unmatched. Germline V gene sequence: CDR1 SGHDN, CDR2 FVKESK. CDR3 size: 17 residues. For the CDR3, the DNA is TGTGCCAGCAGCCAACTTCGATCGGGACTAGCGCCATACGAGCAGTACTTC. It specifies CASSQLRSGLAPYEQYF.

At least ten counts were recorded for this clonotype. The CDR3 DNA reads as TGTGCCAGCAGTTCCGGGACTAGCGGAAGGGCCTACGAGCAGTACTTC. This encodes CASSSGTSGRAYEQYF. V usage is TRBV6-5 and J usage is TRBJ2-7; 11 positions agree with TRBD2. The CDR3 has 16 residues. Per germline, CDR1 MNHEY and CDR2 SVGAGI. V trimming: 4 bases; J trimming: 2 bases; junction bases outside the gene matches: 7.

This clonotype has ten or more counts. V usage is TRBV15 and J usage is TRBJ2-7; D call uncertain. This CDR3 has 13 amino acids. Germline values: CDR1 LNHNV, CDR2 YYDKDF (reference sequence). V was shortened by 5 bases and J by 0 bases, with 8 bases between the two germline ends. CDR3 protein: CATSRGTSYEQYF. CDR3 nucleotide sequence: TGTGCCACCAGCCGCGGCACCTCCTACGAGCAGTACTTC.

The chain uses TRBV3-1 and TRBJ1-6, with 12 bases matching TRBD1. Trimming at V came to 4 bases and at J to 7 bases, leaving 2 bases not matched to a gene. Germline V lookup: CDR1 LGHDT, CDR2 YNNKEL (reference sequence). The CDR3 has 15 amino acids. The CDR3 protein is CASSRGQGANSPLHF. The CDR3, as DNA: TGTGCCAGCAGCCGGGGACAGGGGGCGAATTCACCCCTCCACTTT.

This clonotype was counted many times. The chain has TRBV5-1 and TRBJ1-6, with D unclear. This CDR3 contains 13 residues. Trimming pared 3 bases from V and 10 bases from J, leaving 11 bases between. Germline loops: CDR1 SGHRS, CDR2 YFSETQ. Written as DNA, the CDR3 is TGCGCCAGCAGCTCCGACGGGTGGTCACCCCTCCACTTT. Residues: CASSSDGWSPLHF.

Many counts were recorded for this clonotype. V usage is TRBV5-1 and J usage is TRBJ2-3; possibly TRBD2 for D (5 bases). The germline CDR1 and CDR2 sequences are SGHRS and YFSETQ. CDR3 length: 14 amino acids. Trimming cost V 0 bases and J 2 bases, with 7 bases left between them. The CDR3 loop reads CASSLGEITDTQYF. CDR3 nucleotide sequence: TGCGCCAGCAGCTTGGGGGAGATCACAGATACGCAGTATTTT.

This clonotype was seen repeatedly, ten times or more. The chain carries TRBV20-1 and TRBJ2-3; D ambiguous. V shed 7 bases and J shed 3 bases, with 17 bases lying between them. This CDR3 is built from 14 residues. Germline lookup yields CDR1 DFQATT and CDR2 SNEGSKA (reference sequence). CDR3 residues: CSVPAGVGTDTQYF. In nucleotides, the CDR3 is TGCAGTGTCCCCGCTGGGGTTGGTACAGATACGCAGTATTTT.

This clonotype was observed many times. The rearrangement links TRBV4-2 to TRBJ2-5, with 8 bases aligning to TRBD2. Unmatched junction bases numbered 8, after V lost 0 bases and J lost 5 bases. The germline CDR1 and CDR2 sequences are LGHNA and YNFKEQ. The CDR3 contains 16 residues. The CDR3 bases are TGTGCCAGCAGCCAAGATTCCGGGGGGGCCCGGGAGACCCAGTACTTC. Amino acid sequence: CASSQDSGGARETQYF.